Included here is one TCR beta chain sequence, with context. This clonotype was seen more than once but under ten times. No antigen is known for it. No qualities accompany the bases; no much larger clone lies one base away. Ophthalmopathy patients had moderately to severely active disease, with a Clinical Activity Score of 3 or more, a NOSPECS grade of 4 or more, and a disease duration of less than 3 months. Any patient with an uncontrolled infection, another autoimmune disease, pregnancy or lactation was excluded. Clinical symptoms, serum thyroxine and TRAb, thyroid ultrasound, and orbital computed tomography formed the basis for the diagnoses. PBMCs were isolated from around 10 ml of fresh peripheral blood by Ficoll-Paque density gradient centrifugation. Total RNA was extracted with Trizol reagent, and quality was checked on an Agilent 2100 Bioanalyzer. Amplification of TCR beta CDR3 regions was carried out from RNA transcripts. For the first round of RT-PCR on the TCR CDR3, the HTBI primer set was used together with the Qiagen OneStep RT-PCR kit. The libraries were constructed in a second round of multiplex PCR and then size-selected and purified. Sequencing of the libraries was done on an Illumina HiSeq2000 using paired-end 100 bp reads. In the original analysis: SOAPnuke was used to process the raw data, removing reads that contained adapters or uncalled bases, had a mean Phred below 15, or lacked an exact match to the constant primer or identifier. High-quality paired reads were merged with COPE v1.2.5, and unique nucleotide sequences were defined as clonotypes. MiTCR v1.1 was used to align clonotypes to the IMGT TRBV, TRBD and TRBJ reference segments. Analysis was restricted to V-J combinations with a frequency above 0.0001, which covered roughly 99% of repertoires. The TCS score was defined as F50 (clonal expansion) divided by E x V (chaos), with BLOSUM62-based TCRdist calculated between CDR3 peptides within each V-J. Welch's t-statistics and random forest reduced 500 to 650 V-J features to 10 to 15, which were used in a naive Bayes classifier (R e1071). The public sequencing data were trimmed at Q25 with fastp and processed into clonotypes with MiXCR by TCRdb, which kept only in-frame beta chains. When rows share a CDR3 protein, they turn into one entry using the most common DNA and genes. The V and J calls and clone size are TCRdb's, not the authors'. This sample is represented by around 300,000 distinct CDR3 sequences; roughly a fifth of them were singletons. The leading ten clones occupy about 35% of the sample.

V drops 8 bases and J drops 3 bases, leaving 17 bases in between. Reading the germline V gene gives CDR1 MDHEN and CDR2 SYDVKM. The CDR3 runs 15 residues from the cysteine to the phenylalanine. The read is trimmed to its CDR3 DNA, 45 bases read in frame from base 1. The data belong to a study of T cells in Graves' hyperthyroidism and ophthalmopathy (dated by TCRdb to about 2019). Describing the broader study: Peripheral blood samples were taken at the time of initial diagnosis, prior to any treatment. For training and testing, the 80 to 100 patients in the discovery cohort were randomly divided in a 7:3 ratio. Whether ophthalmopathy could be predicted prospectively was tested in an independent validation cohort made up of 18 hyperthyroidism patients plus 17 patients who later progressed to ophthalmopathy. The paper describes TCR Vbeta CDR3 sequencing of 130 to 150 peripheral blood samples, made up of roughly 45 ophthalmopathy patients, roughly 72 hyperthyroidism patients and some 17 progressor patients. After sampling, hyperthyroidism patients received methimazole starting at 30 mg daily, and ophthalmopathy patients received high-dose intravenous methylprednisolone. A discovery cohort of about 96 patients, roughly 45 with Graves' ophthalmopathy and approximately 57 with stable Graves' hyperthyroidism, was used to find distinguishing TCR V-J signatures. Thyroid tissue and blood T-cell repertoires from several Graves' hyperthyroidism patients were also compared in the study. General conclusions and limits of the study: During validation, the model predicted progression to ophthalmopathy a median of approximately six months ahead of onset, with around 71% sensitivity and 72% to 80% specificity. Sample size was not statistically predetermined, and investigators were not blinded to group allocation. Most expanded thyroid clonotypes (frequency above 0.001) were also detected in blood, a finding suggesting that blood repertoires may reflect thyroid immune responses. A 13 V-J signature model separated ophthalmopathy from stable hyperthyroidism, with about 90% sensitivity and 81% to 83% specificity in cross-validation and 80%/75% in testing.

The sample was blood. The chain is assembled from TRBV28 and TRBJ1-5; a tentative D match to TRBD1 spans 5 bases. This receptor was identified in a man between 50 and 59 years old with Graves' ophthalmopathy. CDR3 loop: CASRLPGVSNQPQHF. In nucleotides, the sequence is TGTGCCAGCCGACTTCCGGGGGTTTCCAATCAGCCCCAGCATTTT. Outside the CDR3, residues come from the reference TRBV28 and TRBJ1-5 proteins, so the full variable domain is: DVKVTQSSRYLVKRTGEKVFLECVQDMDHENMFWYRQDPGLGLRLIYFSYDVKMKEKGDIPEGYSVSREKKERFSLILESASTNQTSMYLCASRLPGVSNQPQHFGDGTRLSIL.